This TCR beta chain was obtained from a study of cytomegalovirus exposure and HLA in healthy donors. Though nominally healthy at sampling, donors likely had unrecorded immune exposures. This clone appeared once. The antigen is undetermined. Per germline, CDR1 GTSNPN and CDR2 SVGIG (reference sequence). The CDR3 contains 14 residues. Points from the study as a whole: The authors confirmed in vitro that three CMV-associated chains were specific for CMV antigens. Excluded: some indistinguishable V segments such as TRBV6-2 and TRBV6-3.

PCR primers comprised 60 Vbeta and 13 Jbeta primers. Here immunoSEQ multiplex PCR was the method, and the copy in TCRdb shows in-frame clones only, minus some. The sample has more than 150,000 clones, 75% to 85% seen once. This receptor was taken from a girl aged 10-17 years in good health and CMV-seropositive. V usage is TRBV30 and J usage is TRBJ2-5; 8 bases agree with TRBD2. The end of the DNA is better explained by TRBJ2-7, so the J call may be wrong. Specimen: PBMCs. The CDR3 spells CAWGKAGVLYEQYF. The DNA for the CDR3 is TGTGCCTGGGGGAAAGCGGGGGTGCTCTACGAGCAGTACTTC.